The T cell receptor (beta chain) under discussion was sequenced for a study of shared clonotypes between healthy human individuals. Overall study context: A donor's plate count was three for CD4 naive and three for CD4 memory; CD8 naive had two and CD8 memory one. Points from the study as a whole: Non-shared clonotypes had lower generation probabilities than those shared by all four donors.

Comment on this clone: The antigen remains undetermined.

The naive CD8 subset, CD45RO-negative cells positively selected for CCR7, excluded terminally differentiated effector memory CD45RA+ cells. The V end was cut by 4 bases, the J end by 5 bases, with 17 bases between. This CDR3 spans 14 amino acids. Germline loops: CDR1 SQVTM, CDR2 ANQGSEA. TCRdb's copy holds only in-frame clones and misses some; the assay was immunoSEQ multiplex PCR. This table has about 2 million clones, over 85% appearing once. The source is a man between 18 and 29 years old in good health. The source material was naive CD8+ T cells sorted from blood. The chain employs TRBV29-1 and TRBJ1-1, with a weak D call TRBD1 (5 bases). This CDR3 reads CSVVGSGVGTEAFF. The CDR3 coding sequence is TGCAGCGTTGTTGGATCGGGGGTTGGGACTGAAGCTTTCTTT.